The 15 T cell receptor beta chains below come from one sample, sequenced in a study of shared clonotypes between healthy human individuals (TCRdb year 2020). For the CD8 naive samples, CD45RO-negative cells were positively selected for CCR7, yielding a CD45RA+CCR7+ population from which TemRA cells were excluded. The receptor library was made with the immunoSEQ multiplex PCR assay. The table was pulled from immuneACCESS by TCRdb, which kept in-frame rearrangements only. Such tables lose some clones; where checked, under half of the loss comes from unresolved V genes, and the rest has no known cause. Present in this sample are about 820,000 clones, 90% to 95% of which were seen just once. About 25% of the sample lies in the top ten. Sequences were obtained from naive CD8+ T cells sorted from blood. Sample cell subset or site, as interpreted from the label and publication: CD45RA+CCR7+. The receptors shown here come from a young man in good health.

In this sample, this clone turned up once. This chain connects TRBV7-8 to TRBJ2-3; 7 bases agree with TRBD2. Unmatched junction bases numbered 9, after V lost 1 base and J lost 5 bases. The CDR3 has 16 residues. The germline V gene has CDR1 SGHVS and CDR2 FQNEAQ. The chain's CDR3 is CASSLVERELLDTQYF. DNA of the CDR3: TGTGCCAGCAGCTTAGTGGAGCGGGAATTGTTAGATACGCAGTATTTT.

The V call is TRBV18, the J call TRBJ2-7, with D unresolved. Germline V gene sequence: CDR1 KGHSH, CDR2 LQKENI. This CDR3 comprises 12 residues. The V gene lost 2 bases and the J gene lost 5 bases, with 7 bases spanning the gap. The CDR3 sequence: CASSPKRDEQYF. CDR3 coding DNA: TGTGCCAGCTCACCAAAAAGAGACGAGCAGTACTTC.

The rearrangement joins TRBV5-8 to TRBJ1-5; D is unresolved. The CDR3 spans 15 residues. Trimming left V 0 bases short and J 2 bases short, with 9 bases between. The germline CDR1 and CDR2 sequences are SGHTS and YDEGEE. The CDR3 DNA reads TGTGCCAGCAGCTTGGTTGGAAGCGGCAATCAGCCCCAGCATTTT. This gives the protein CASSLVGSGNQPQHF.

The rearrangement links TRBV25-1 to TRBJ2-5, with D unresolved. The germline V gene encodes CDR1 MGHDK and CDR2 SYGVNS. The CDR3 has 18 residues. Trimming left V 2 bases short and J 1 base short, with 20 bases between. The CDR3 DNA follows: TGTGCCAGCAGTGAAAGAATGGCGCTACGGAGAGCCCAAGAGACCCAGTACTTC. Translating it yields CASSERMALRRAQETQYF.

The CDR3 protein is CASSTLAGANTGELFF. CDR3 coding DNA: TGTGCCAGCAGCACCCTAGCGGGAGCTAACACCGGGGAGCTGTTTTTT. This chain links TRBV6-6 with TRBJ2-2, with 10 nucleotides matching TRBD2. The trim removed 6 bases at V and 2 bases at J, leaving 6 bases unmatched. The germline CDR1 and CDR2 sequences are MNHNY and SVGAGI (reference sequence). The CDR3 length is 16 residues.

As to this clone: One end of the junction is discordant with germline, which a read error may explain. The rearrangement joins TRBV7-2 to TRBJ2-1, with D perhaps assigned TRBD1 or TRBD2 (5 bases each). This CDR3 has 13 residues. Germline-derived CDR1 and CDR2 are SGHTA and FQGNSA. In nucleotides, the CDR3 is TGTGCCAGCAGTTTAGGGTTGGGACCTGAGCAGTTCTTC. Translating gives CASSLGLGPEQFF.

A remark on this clone: The same CDR3 is also encoded by other DNA sequences in this sample. V and J are TRBV27 and TRBJ2-7; 12 bases match TRBD2. Per germline, CDR1 MNHEY and CDR2 SMNVEV (reference sequence). The J segment lost 0 bases and the V segment lost 3 bases, leaving 0 bases of the junction unmatched. There are 15 residues in the CDR3. CDR3 nucleotides: TGTGCCAGCAGTTTGACTAGCGGGAGCTCCTACGAGCAGTACTTC. Its translation is CASSLTSGSSYEQYF.

The chain couples TRBV5-6 to TRBJ1-5; a weak D match, TRBD1 (6 bases). The CDR3 is 16 residues long. The V and J ends lost 1 base and 6 bases respectively, with 17 bases between them. Germline CDR1 is SGHDT and CDR2 is YYEEEE. The CDR3 coding sequence is TGTGCCAGCAGCTTGACTGCCTCCAGGGGATTTCAGCCCCAGCATTTT. It specifies CASSLTASRGFQPQHF.

This rearrangement joins TRBV19 to TRBJ2-5, with unresolved D. The CDR3 sequence is 13 residues long. In germline, CDR1 is LNHDA, CDR2 SQIVND (reference sequence). The V and J ends lost 1 base and 0 bases respectively, with 3 bases between them. The CDR3 sequence: CASSIAHQETQYF. For the CDR3, the DNA is TGTGCCAGTAGTATAGCTCACCAAGAGACCCAGTACTTC.

The chain joins TRBV19 to TRBJ2-1; 7 bases match TRBD2. Germline V gene data show CDR1 as LNHDA and CDR2 as SQIVND (reference sequence). J was trimmed by 5 bases and V by 7 bases; bases with no gene match: 8. The CDR3 is 14 amino acids. As DNA, the CDR3 is TGTGCCAGTAAGGTCGGGGGGATTCACAATGAGCAGTTCTTC. It codes for CASKVGGIHNEQFF.

The V call is TRBV7-9, the J call TRBJ2-7; 7 bases align to TRBD2. Germline V gene data show CDR1 as SEHNR and CDR2 as FQNEAQ (reference sequence). The CDR3 is made up of 15 amino acids. J was trimmed by 4 bases and V by 5 bases; bases with no gene match: 11. CDR3 sequence: CASSPPLASGYEQYF. The CDR3 coding sequence is TGTGCCAGCAGCCCGCCCCTGGCTAGCGGTTACGAGCAGTACTTC.

V usage is TRBV9 and J usage is TRBJ2-4; D may match TRBD1 or TRBD2 (6 bases each). The CDR3 is 16 amino acids. V was pared by 3 bases and J by 6 bases, with 19 bases between. Germline V gives CDR1 SGDLS, CDR2 YYNGEE. CDR3 nucleotide sequence: TGTGCCAGCAGCGCCGCCACAGGGTTCGGGAGAAACATTCAGTACTTC. The encoded protein is CASSAATGFGRNIQYF.

The rearrangement links TRBV5-6 to TRBJ2-7, with a possible D match to TRBD1 (7 bases). Germline CDR1 and CDR2: SGHDT and YYEEEE. With 0 bases removed from V and 5 bases from J, the gap between germline ends came to 21 bases. The CDR3 spans 17 residues. CDR3 bases: TGTGCCAGCAGCTTGGAGGTGGGCGGACAGGCGGGACACGAGCAGTACTTC. Translated, it gives CASSLEVGGQAGHEQYF.

V usage is TRBV27 and J usage is TRBJ2-7, with 7 bases fitting TRBD2. From germline, CDR1 is MNHEY and CDR2 SMNVEV (reference sequence). CDR3 length: 16 amino acids. After removal of 0 bases from V and 5 bases from J, the junction contained 10 bases not matched to a gene. The CDR3 spells CASSLSYGGSWDEQYF. Here the CDR3 DNA reads TGTGCCAGCAGTTTATCGTACGGGGGGTCCTGGGACGAGCAGTACTTC.

V usage is TRBV5-5 and J usage is TRBJ2-7; tentative D call: TRBD1 (8 bases). Per germline, CDR1 SGHKS and CDR2 YYEKEE (reference sequence). This CDR3 is built from 15 residues. Trimming cost V 3 bases and J 7 bases, with 20 bases left between them. The CDR3 loop is CASSSLATGAREQYF. CDR3 coding DNA: TGTGCCAGCAGCTCACTAGCGACAGGGGCGAGGGAGCAGTACTTC.